The entry below describes one T cell receptor beta chain. The antigen is unknown. One junction end does not reproduce the germline sequence, and a read error may be involved. The germline V gene has CDR1 LGHNA and CDR2 YSLEER. CDR3 length: 16 amino acids. This record comes from a study of cytomegalovirus exposure and HLA in healthy donors. Study results and caveats: TRBV6-2, TRBV6-3 and other indistinguishable V segments were excluded.

Primers included in the PCR were 60 Vbeta and 13 Jbeta primers. Sequencing was performed with immunoSEQ multiplex PCR; in TCRdb, only in-frame clones are kept and a portion is missing. Here the sample spans around 150,000 clones, approximately 80% being singletons. The chain joins TRBV4-3 to TRBJ2-6; TRBD1 is a possible D gene (5 bases). This sequence originates from a woman between 35 and 50 years old in good health and CMV-seronegative. Sequenced input: PBMCs. The CDR3 region is CASSQGQWSGANGLTF. DNA for the CDR3: TGCGCCAGCAGCCAAGGACAGTGGTCTGGGGCCAACGGCCTGACTTTC.